This entry lists 5 T cell receptor beta chains sequenced from one sample in a study of T cells in Graves' hyperthyroidism and ophthalmopathy. TCR beta CDR3 regions were amplified from RNA transcripts. Initially, a first-round RT-PCR of the TCR CDR3 employed the HTBI primer set. TCRdb reanalysed the multiplex PCR reads using MiXCR and keeps one entry per CDR3 protein. The sample shows about 710,000 distinct CDR3 sequences, around 15% of them seen only once. Sample: blood. These receptors all come from a man aged 18 to 30 with Graves' hyperthyroidism.

This sequence joins TRBV20-1 and TRBJ1-2; D is unresolved. The CDR3 spans 13 residues. Deletions cut 3 bases from V and 2 bases from J, with 10 bases between. CDR1 DFQATT and CDR2 SNEGSKA come from the germline V gene (reference sequence). The chain's CDR3 is CSARSPGNYGYTF. The CDR3 DNA follows: TGCAGTGCTAGGTCTCCAGGAAACTATGGCTACACCTTC.

The chain carries TRBV20-1 and TRBJ1-5; D is ambiguous. The V end lost 8 bases, the J end lost 0 bases, and 17 bases lay between the germline ends. Germline V gives CDR1 DFQATT, CDR2 SNEGSKA (reference sequence). The CDR3 loop spans 15 amino acids. For the CDR3, the DNA is TGCAGTACGACGAGGGCTGGGGTTAGCAATCAGCCCCAGCATTTT. Translated, it gives CSTTRAGVSNQPQHF.

This clonotype was observed a handful of times. One end of the junction varies from germline; a read error may be responsible. The chain uses TRBV12-3 or TRBV12-4 and TRBJ1-1; D perhaps matches TRBD1 (5 bases). The CDR3 contains 14 residues. The DNA for the CDR3 is TGTGCCAGCAGTGCGCGGACATTGAACACTGAAACTTTCTTT. Amino acids: CASSARTLNTETFF.

Only a few counts were recorded for this clonotype. The chain employs TRBV29-1 and TRBJ1-1, with a weak D call TRBD1 (5 bases). The CDR3 has 14 amino acids. CDR1 and CDR2 (germline): SQVTM, ANQGSEA. Trimming cost V 7 bases and J 3 bases, with 18 bases left between them. The CDR3 region has the DNA TGCAGCGCCTGGGCCCGGGGGAGGGACACTGAAGCTTTCTTT. As protein: CSAWARGRDTEAFF.

This clonotype was recorded many times. The rearrangement uses TRBV27 and TRBJ1-1, with 10 bases fitting TRBD1. The V and J ends lost 5 bases and 8 bases, in that order; junction bases with no gene match: 5. CDR1 and CDR2 (germline): MNHEY, SMNVEV (reference sequence). The length of the CDR3 is 13 residues. CDR3 DNA sequence: TGTGCCAGCAGTCTGGACAGGGGGTCCGAAGCTTTCTTT. Translating it yields CASSLDRGSEAFF.